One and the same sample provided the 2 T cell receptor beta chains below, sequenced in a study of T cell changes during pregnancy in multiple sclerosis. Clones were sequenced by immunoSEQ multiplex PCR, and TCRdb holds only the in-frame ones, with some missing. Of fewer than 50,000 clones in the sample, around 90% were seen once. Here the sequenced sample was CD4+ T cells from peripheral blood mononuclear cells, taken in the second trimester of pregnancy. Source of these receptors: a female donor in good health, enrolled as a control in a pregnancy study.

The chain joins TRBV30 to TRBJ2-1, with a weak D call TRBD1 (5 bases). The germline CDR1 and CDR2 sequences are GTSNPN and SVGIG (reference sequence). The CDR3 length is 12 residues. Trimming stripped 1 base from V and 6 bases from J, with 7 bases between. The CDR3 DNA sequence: TGTGCCTGGAGTGCGACAGTCAATGAGCAGTTCTTC. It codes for CAWSATVNEQFF.

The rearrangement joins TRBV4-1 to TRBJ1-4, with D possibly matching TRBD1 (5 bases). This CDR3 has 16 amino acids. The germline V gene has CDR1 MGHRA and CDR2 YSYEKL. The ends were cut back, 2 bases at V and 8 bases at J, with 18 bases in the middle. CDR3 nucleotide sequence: TGCGCCAGCAGCCAAAGGGGACTGAGTGTGGAAGAAAAACTGTTTTTT. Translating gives CASSQRGLSVEEKLFF.